The next 5 T cell receptor beta chains were all read from a single sample in a study of low-dose radiotherapy and immunotherapy resistance in tumors. Primers targeting TRAV and TRBV primed first-strand cDNA, covering alpha and beta chains. TCR amplification ran approximately 22 PCR cycles using constant-region and V-primer adapter primers. TCRdb itself ran the reads through MiXCR, one entry per CDR3 protein. This sample yields about 10,000 distinct CDR3 sequences, of which 50% to 65% are seen a single time; around 7.9% belongs to the top ten. The origin of the receptors is a human donor with advanced metastatic prostate, ovarian, gallbladder or colorectal cancer (not recorded which). This table probably holds off-target reads from a library built for another chain.

The chain uses TRBV27 and TRBJ1-1, with TRBD1 matching 9 bases. Losses at the gene ends were 5 bases for V and 6 bases for J; bases not matched to a gene: 7. Per germline, CDR1 MNHEY and CDR2 SMNVEV (reference sequence). The CDR3 extends over 14 amino acids. DNA of the CDR3: TGTGCCAGCAGTCACCGGGACAGGGTTGCTGAAGCTTTCTTT. This translates into CASSHRDRVAEAFF.

This clonotype was seen only a few times. The gene calls are TRBV27 and TRBJ2-7; 10 nucleotides align to TRBD1. V gave up 6 bases and J gave up 0 bases; unmatched junction bases: 8. The CDR3 loop spans 16 amino acids. The germline CDR1 and CDR2 sequences are MNHEY and SMNVEV (reference sequence). In DNA form, the CDR3 reads TGTGCCAGCAGGCCGCTGGGGACAGGGGCCTCCTACGAGCAGTACTTC. Amino acids: CASRPLGTGASYEQYF.

This clonotype was detected only a few times. The junction does not match germline at one end; this may be a read error. V and J are TRBV12-3 or TRBV12-4 and TRBJ1-2; 7 nucleotides agree with TRBD1. The CDR3 is made up of 12 amino acids. CDR3: CASSSIGQVPLF. CDR3 nucleotide sequence: TGTGCCAGCAGTTCCATAGGACAGGTCCCCCTCTTC.

V and J are TRBV6-6 and TRBJ1-5, with D hard to call. The CDR3 covers 17 residues. V was clipped by 5 bases and J by 4 bases, with 21 bases between them. Germline lookup yields CDR1 MNHNY and CDR2 SVGAGI (reference sequence). CDR3 DNA: TGTGCCAGCAGTGGGAGTTGGAGCAGGCTTTTAAATCAGCCCCAGCATTTT. Translation: CASSGSWSRLLNQPQHF.

The chain couples TRBV12-3 or TRBV12-4 to TRBJ2-1, with 7 bases identical to TRBD2. This CDR3 region has 17 residues. V lost 6 bases, J lost 1 base, and 12 bases stayed unmatched. CDR3 nucleotides: TGTGCCAGCAGCCCGGCGACTAGCTGGATTTCCTACAATGAGCAGTTCTTC. Translated: CASSPATSWISYNEQFF.